This T cell receptor beta chain was recovered during a study of control samples from healthy donors and cancer patients. This clone was detected once. The repertoire was sequenced with immunoSEQ multiplex PCR; TCRdb's copy has only in-frame clones and lacks some. The profile shows 150,000 to 200,000 clones, 80% to 95% of them singletons. The germline gives CDR1 SGHTA, CDR2 FQGTGA. The CDR3 is made up of 13 amino acids. V was pared by 0 bases and J by 5 bases, with 7 bases between. This TCR was recovered from a woman younger than 45 in good health. Source material: blood. This chain links TRBV7-3 with TRBJ2-5, with no clear D. CDR3 sequence (DNA): TGTGCCAGCAGCTTAACCCCCGGGGAGACCCAGTACTTC. This translates into CASSLTPGETQYF.